The 2 T cell receptor beta chains below all came from one sample that was sequenced in a study of shared clonotypes between healthy human individuals. The assay was immunoSEQ multiplex PCR, and TCRdb's table has in-frame clones only and misses some. This table holds 900,000 to 1,200,000 clones, roughly 74% found once. The sequenced material came from memory CD4+ T cells from PBMCs. Subset meaning: CD45RA-negative fraction. Receptors originate from a man aged 18-30 years in good health. Some clones in this sample may be carry-over from other donors' samples.

The V call is TRBV29-1, the J call TRBJ2-1; D ambiguous. The CDR3 spans 13 residues. The germline gives CDR1 SQVTM, CDR2 ANQGSEA. Trimming removed 4 bases from V and 2 bases from J, with 9 bases in between. CDR3 nucleotide sequence: TGCAGCGTTGGGGCGGACCCCTACAATGAGCAGTTCTTC. It yields the protein CSVGADPYNEQFF.

J is TRBJ2-4 and V is TRBV5-1; unclear D gene. In germline, CDR1 is SGHRS, CDR2 YFSETQ. Trimming removed 1 base at V and 5 bases at J, with 4 bases between. This CDR3 comprises 12 residues. The CDR3 DNA follows: TGCGCCAGCAGCTTGAACCAAAACATTCAGTACTTC. Translation: CASSLNQNIQYF.